Listed here is a single T cell receptor (beta chain). A read error may produce the germline difference seen at one junction end. PCR primers comprised 60 Vbeta and 13 Jbeta primers. Authors' data handling: An analysis performed later counted 72 million or so unique TCR beta chains (approximately 12 million of them shared). Generated by immunoSEQ multiplex PCR, the TCRdb table keeps only in-frame clones and is missing some. The DNA gave D and trimming, while V, J and clone size come from that table. The sample yields some 140,000 clones, approximately 80% seen once. The CDR3 is 14 residues long. Germline CDR1 and CDR2: SGHTA and FQGNSA. The data derive from a study of cytomegalovirus exposure and HLA in healthy donors. Study-level information: An early data release held tens of millions of unique TCRs from HLA-typed donors.

What was sequenced was PBMCs. The V gene is TRBV7-2, the J gene TRBJ1-1; the match to TRBD1 covers 7 bases. The source is a woman aged 35 to 49 in good health and CMV-seronegative. The DNA for the CDR3 is TGTGCCAACAGCTTAGGTAGGGGGCGTACTGAAGCTTTCTTT. The encoded protein is CANSLGRGRTEAFF.